Presented here are 8 T cell receptor beta chains from one specimen sequenced in a study of CD8+ T cells in alopecia areata. Stated treatment: oral pan-JAK inhibitor, 5-10 mg twice daily. RNA extraction and reverse transcription yielded cDNA as sequencing template. Clones were read by immunoSEQ multiplex PCR, and TCRdb kept only the in-frame ones, dropping some. This sample has 150,000 to 200,000 clones; around three fifths occur once, and the top ten carry about 1.3%. Sequenced here: CD4+ T cells sorted from blood, sampled around week 49, from a patient treated with tofacitinib. The receptors originated from a human donor with alopecia areata.

This rearrangement joins TRBV30 to TRBJ1-6; tentatively, D is TRBD1 (5 bases). Trimming cost V 3 bases and J 9 bases, with 18 bases left between them. Per germline, CDR1 GTSNPN and CDR2 SVGIG (reference sequence). The CDR3 loop spans 15 amino acids. CDR3 sequence: CAWRPNGRASSPLHF. The CDR3 DNA is TGTGCCTGGAGACCCAATGGCAGGGCCTCTTCACCCCTCCACTTT.

The chain couples TRBV5-1 to TRBJ2-1, with 11 bases matching TRBD2. Trimming took 7 bases from V and 6 from J; bases not matched to a gene: 3. CDR3 length: 13 residues. Germline CDR1 is SGHRS and CDR2 is YFSETQ. The CDR3 region has the DNA TGCGCCAGCCATAGCGGGGGGGCCAATGAGCAGTTCTTC. This sequence encodes CASHSGGANEQFF.

The chain links TRBV6-1 to TRBJ1-1, with unresolved D. The germline V and J ends were trimmed by 6 bases and 1 base, with 6 bases remaining between them. CDR3 size: 12 residues. Looked up from germline, CDR1 is MNHNS and CDR2 is SASEGT. The CDR3 loop reads CASRWGNTEAFF. In nucleotides, the CDR3 is TGTGCCAGCAGATGGGGGAACACTGAAGCTTTCTTT.

The chain couples TRBV7-9 to TRBJ1-6, with no clear D. In germline, CDR1 is SEHNR, CDR2 FQNEAQ (reference sequence). The length of the CDR3 is 12 residues. Trimming cost V 4 bases and J 9 bases, with 7 bases left between them. The CDR3 loop reads CASSSGGSPLHF. In DNA form, the CDR3 reads TGTGCCAGCAGCTCAGGAGGTTCACCCCTCCACTTT.

The chain is built from TRBV11-1 and TRBJ2-1; 7 positions match TRBD2. In germline, CDR1 is SGHAT, CDR2 FQDESV (reference sequence). This CDR3 is built from 13 residues. Trimming cost V 6 bases and J 10 bases; bases outside gene matches: 9. The CDR3 sequence: CASRKRLAKEQFF. Written as DNA, the CDR3 is TGTGCCAGCAGAAAGAGACTAGCAAAAGAGCAGTTCTTC.

This clone came up a few times. The chain links TRBV28 to TRBJ2-5, with a possible D match to TRBD2 (6 bases). Germline CDR1 MDHEN, CDR2 SYDVKM. Deletions cut 3 bases from V and 5 bases from J, with 13 bases between. The CDR3 length is 14 residues. CDR3 nucleotides: TGTGCCAGCAGTTTCACCCGGGGGAAGGAGACCCAGTACTTC. Encoded protein: CASSFTRGKETQYF.

This clone was detected many times. The J gene is TRBJ2-7, the V gene TRBV6-6, with 8 bases aligning to TRBD2. This CDR3 is 14 amino acids long. V gave up 5 bases and J gave up 3 bases; unmatched junction bases: 6. From germline, CDR1 is MNHNY and CDR2 SVGAGI (reference sequence). The CDR3 DNA follows: TGTGCCAGCAGTACCGGGACTAGTTTCTACGAGCAGTACTTC. The encoded protein is CASSTGTSFYEQYF.

The rearrangement links TRBV7-2 to TRBJ1-2; D ambiguous. This CDR3 spans 14 amino acids. CDR1 is SGHTA, CDR2 FQGNSA, per germline. Deletions cut 5 bases from V and 3 bases from J, with 13 bases between. This CDR3 reads CASSNPGSHYGYTF. The DNA for the CDR3 is TGTGCCAGCAGCAACCCGGGGAGTCACTATGGCTACACCTTC.